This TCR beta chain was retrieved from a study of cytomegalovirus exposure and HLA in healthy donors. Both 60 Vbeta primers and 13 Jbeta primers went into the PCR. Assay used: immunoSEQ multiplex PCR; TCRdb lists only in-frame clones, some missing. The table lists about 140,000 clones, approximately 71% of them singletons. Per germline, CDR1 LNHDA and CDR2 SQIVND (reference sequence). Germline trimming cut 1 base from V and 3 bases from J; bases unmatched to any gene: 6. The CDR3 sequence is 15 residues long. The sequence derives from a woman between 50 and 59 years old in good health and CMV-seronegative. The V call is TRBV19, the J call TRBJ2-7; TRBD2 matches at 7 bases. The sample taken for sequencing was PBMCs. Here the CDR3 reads CASSIAAGVIYEQYF. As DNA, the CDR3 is TGTGCCAGTAGTATAGCGGCGGGGGTAATCTACGAGCAGTACTTC.